What follows are 24 T cell receptor beta chains derived from one specimen sequenced in a study of beta chain features in type 1 diabetes. What was sequenced were expressed TCRB transcripts, since all of the isolated RNA had been reverse transcribed. TCRdb's copy holds only in-frame clones and misses some; the assay was immunoSEQ multiplex PCR. This repertoire shows over 150,000 clones, around 8% found once; its top ten account for 0.5% to 0.65%. The sequenced sample was central memory CD4+ T cells from blood. The receptors originated from a man younger than 35 in good health.

This clone was seen only a few times. The chain combines TRBV28 with TRBJ1-4; D is unclear. The ends were cut back, 3 bases at V and 7 bases at J, with 18 bases in the middle. Germline V CDR1 and CDR2: MDHEN, SYDVKM. The CDR3 extends over 16 amino acids. The CDR3 nucleotides are TGTGCCAGCAGTTTTTCGAGAGGGTCCTACGGTGAAAAACTGTTTTTT. It codes for CASSFSRGSYGEKLFF.

This clone has a handful of counts. The chain joins TRBV28 to TRBJ2-5; perhaps TRBD2 as D (6 bases). This CDR3 region has 13 residues. V dropped 10 bases and J dropped 0 bases, with 12 bases sitting between them. Germline values: CDR1 MDHEN, CDR2 SYDVKM. The CDR3 region has the DNA TGTGCCATCCTTAGCGGCTACCAAGAGACCCAGTACTTC. As protein: CAILSGYQETQYF. The entire variable domain, with the rest obtained from reference TRBV28 and TRBJ2-5, is as follows: DVKVTQSSRYLVKRTGEKVFLECVQDMDHENMFWYRQDPGLGLRLIYFSYDVKMKEKGDIPEGYSVSREKKERFSLILESASTNQTSMYLCAILSGYQETQYFGPGTRLLVL.

The chain employs TRBV29-1 and TRBJ2-7; the match to TRBD1 covers 7 bases. Looked up from germline, CDR1 is SQVTM and CDR2 is ANQGSEA. V trimming: 0 bases; J trimming: 1 base; junction bases outside the gene matches: 3. The CDR3 runs 14 residues. CDR3 in DNA: TGCAGCGTTGAAGACAGGGGGTTGTCCTACGAGCAGTACTTC. Protein product: CSVEDRGLSYEQYF.

This clone was recorded many times. The chain carries TRBV10-3 and TRBJ2-1, with 12 bases matching TRBD2. J lost 6 bases, V lost 3 bases, and 3 bases had no gene match. The germline V gene has CDR1 ENHRY and CDR2 SYGVKD. The CDR3 contains 15 residues. CDR3 DNA: TGTGCCATCAGTGATCTAGCGGGAGGGTTCAATGAGCAGTTCTTC. Translating gives CAISDLAGGFNEQFF.

CDR3 sequence: CASSPPSGGESYEQYF. CDR3 in DNA: TGTGCCAGCAGCCCCCCTAGCGGGGGGGAATCCTACGAGCAGTACTTC. The V gene is TRBV28, the J gene TRBJ2-7; 12 bases line up with TRBD2. The CDR3 extends over 16 amino acids. Germline trimming cut 6 bases from V and 1 base from J; bases unmatched to any gene: 7. CDR1 and CDR2 (germline): MDHEN, SYDVKM.

This clone was counted only a few times. This chain links TRBV29-1 with TRBJ2-5; D possibly corresponds to TRBD1 (7 bases). V was cut by 7 bases and J by 4 bases, with 16 bases left in between. The CDR3 is 13 residues long. Germline CDR1 and CDR2: SQVTM and ANQGSEA. CDR3 DNA sequence: TGCAGCGCCAGACAGGGAGCGGGAGAGACCCAGTACTTC. This codes for CSARQGAGETQYF.

The chain has TRBV18 and TRBJ2-7; 8 nucleotides align to TRBD2. Trimming removed 0 bases from V and 2 bases from J; junction bases left unmatched: 6. This CDR3 is built from 16 residues. Germline values: CDR1 KGHSH, CDR2 LQKENI. The CDR3 nucleotides read TGTGCCAGCTCACCACCCTCGGGAGGGGGTACCTACGAGCAGTACTTC. As protein: CASSPPSGGGTYEQYF.

This rearrangement joins TRBV27 to TRBJ2-5, with 9 bases matching TRBD1. The DNA matches TRBJ2-7 better at its end, which makes the J call doubtful. CDR3 length: 14 amino acids. Germline V gene sequence: CDR1 MNHEY, CDR2 SMNVEV (reference sequence). CDR3 DNA: TGTGCCAGCGGGGAGAACAGGGGGCAATACGAGCAGTACTTC. The encoded protein is CASGENRGQYEQYF.

V and J are TRBV28 and TRBJ1-2; 9 bases match TRBD1. The CDR3 length is 17 residues. The V segment lost 5 bases and the J segment 0 bases; nucleotides outside the gene matches: 10. The germline V gene has CDR1 MDHEN and CDR2 SYDVKM. The CDR3 reads CASSPPGQGLTNYGYTF. The CDR3, as DNA: TGTGCCAGCAGTCCGCCGGGACAGGGTCTGACTAACTATGGCTACACCTTC.

The chain combines TRBV7-8 with TRBJ2-1; D not resolved. Germline CDR1 is SGHVS and CDR2 is FQNEAQ. V lost 8 bases and J 5 bases, leaving 7 bases between the germline ends. CDR3 length: 11 amino acids. The CDR3 region has the DNA TGTGCCAGCCTCACGGACAATGAGCAGTTCTTC. This codes for CASLTDNEQFF.

This clone was observed many times. The CDR3 nucleotides read TGCGCCAGCAGCCACTCCTCCGGGACTAGCGGGAGACGTCACACCGGGGAGCTGTTTTTT. Translated: CASSHSSGTSGRRHTGELFF. The chain links TRBV4-1 to TRBJ2-2; 14 bases are shared with TRBD2. Germline CDR1 MGHRA, CDR2 YSYEKL. The CDR3 length is 20 residues. Unmatched junction bases numbered 12, after V lost 3 bases and J lost 3 bases.

A few counts support this clone. The V call is TRBV6-5, the J call TRBJ2-7; unclear D gene. The germline V and J ends were trimmed by 5 bases and 3 bases, with 8 bases remaining between them. The CDR3 loop spans 12 amino acids. The germline V gene has CDR1 MNHEY and CDR2 SVGAGI. CDR3 nucleotide sequence: TGTGCCAGCAGTCCGAACTTCTACGAGCAGTACTTC. Protein sequence: CASSPNFYEQYF.

The genes are TRBV4-2 and TRBJ1-2; D not resolved. Germline CDR1 reads LGHNA; CDR2 reads YNFKEQ. The CDR3 runs to 15 residues. V was trimmed by 0 bases and J by 8 bases, leaving 16 bases between them. The CDR3 loop reads CASSQDWQASRGYTF. The CDR3 DNA is TGTGCCAGCAGCCAAGATTGGCAGGCTTCACGGGGCTACACCTTC.

The rearrangement uses TRBV10-3 and TRBJ2-3; TRBD2 aligns across 8 bases. V gave up 5 bases and J gave up 4 bases; unmatched junction bases: 8. Germline CDR1 ENHRY, CDR2 SYGVKD. This CDR3 comprises 15 residues. CDR3 coding DNA: TGTGCCATCAGTCAGAAAGCGGGAGTCTCAGATACGCAGTATTTT. Its translation: CAISQKAGVSDTQYF.

This clone was seen ten or more times. J is TRBJ2-7 and V is TRBV30; weak D call: TRBD2 (6 bases). This CDR3 is built from 13 residues. The germline V gene has CDR1 GTSNPN and CDR2 SVGIG (reference sequence). Deletions cut 4 bases from V and 2 bases from J, with 12 bases between. CDR3 sequence: CAWTASDTYEQYF. The CDR3 bases are TGTGCCTGGACGGCTAGCGACACCTACGAGCAGTACTTC.

This clone was found a few times. V usage is TRBV11-2 and J usage is TRBJ2-7, with D tentatively TRBD2 (6 bases). The CDR3 length is 13 residues. Per germline, CDR1 SGHAT and CDR2 FQNNGV. Deletions cut 1 base from V and 9 bases from J, with 13 bases between. CDR3 nucleotides: TGTGCCAGCAGCTTAGGGAACGTAGCGGCGCAGTACTTC. It yields the protein CASSLGNVAAQYF.

The V and J genes are TRBV2 and TRBJ1-2; 11 nucleotides line up with TRBD1. This CDR3 spans 14 amino acids. The V and J ends lost 5 bases and 5 bases, in that order; junction bases with no gene match: 4. Germline loops: CDR1 SNHLY, CDR2 FYNNEI. The CDR3 region has the DNA TGTGCCAGCAGTCGGACAGGGGGCCAGTATGGCTACACCTTC. Protein sequence: CASSRTGGQYGYTF.

This chain links TRBV6-6 with TRBJ1-6, with a weak D call TRBD1 (6 bases). The germline V and J ends were trimmed by 6 bases and 4 bases, with 10 bases remaining between them. From germline, CDR1 is MNHNY and CDR2 SVGAGI (reference sequence). This CDR3 spans 14 amino acids. CDR3 coding DNA: TGTGCCAGCAGGTCACAGGGATATAATTCACCCCTCCACTTT. This translates into CASRSQGYNSPLHF.

This clone was seen more than once but under ten times. The rearrangement uses TRBV18 and TRBJ2-7; 8 bases agree with TRBD1. CDR1 and CDR2 (germline): KGHSH, LQKENI. The CDR3 length is 14 residues. J was trimmed by 7 bases and V by 5 bases; bases with no gene match: 10. The CDR3 DNA reads TGTGCCAGCTCAGTAGGGACAGGACAAGGGGAGCAGTACTTC. Protein sequence: CASSVGTGQGEQYF.

This clone has only one observation. The V call is TRBV4-1, the J call TRBJ2-5; 9 bases map to TRBD1. The J segment lost 5 bases and the V segment lost 6 bases, leaving 7 bases of the junction unmatched. From germline, CDR1 is MGHRA and CDR2 YSYEKL. The CDR3 totals 14 residues. The CDR3: CASRNRGPGETQYF. The CDR3 nucleotides read TGCGCCAGCAGAAACAGGGGGCCTGGTGAGACCCAGTACTTC.

The chain joins TRBV7-2 to TRBJ2-1; 12 nucleotides line up with TRBD2. V lost 3 bases and J lost 6; bases outside the gene matches: 3. The CDR3 contains 15 residues. Germline V gives CDR1 SGHTA, CDR2 FQGNSA. Written as DNA, the CDR3 is TGTGCCAGCAGCTTCCCACTAGCGGGGGGCAATGAGCAGTTCTTC. As protein: CASSFPLAGGNEQFF.

This clone appeared once. This chain links TRBV30 with TRBJ1-6, with D maybe TRBD1 (6 bases). CDR1 and CDR2 (germline): GTSNPN, SVGIG (reference sequence). The CDR3 runs to 13 residues. Trimming removed 5 bases from V and 5 bases from J, with 10 bases in between. The CDR3 sequence: CAWGDTNNSPLHF. In nucleotides, the CDR3 is TGTGCCTGGGGGGACACTAATAATTCACCCCTCCACTTT.

This chain joins TRBV19 and TRBJ2-2; TRBD2 matches at 10 bases. The CDR3 totals 16 residues. Trimming took 5 bases from V and 3 from J; bases not matched to a gene: 6. CDR1 and CDR2 (germline): LNHDA, SQIVND (reference sequence). In DNA, the CDR3 is TGTGCCAGTAGTCCACGGACTAGCGGATACACCGGGGAGCTGTTTTTT. Translation gives CASSPRTSGYTGELFF.

V and J are TRBV5-5 and TRBJ1-1, with D possibly matching TRBD1 (6 bases). Germline V gene sequence: CDR1 SGHKS, CDR2 YYEKEE (reference sequence). Trimming pared 1 base from V and 1 base from J, leaving 11 bases between. The CDR3 length is 15 residues. The CDR3 DNA reads as TGTGCCAGCAGCTTGCGGGGAGGGGGGAACACTGAAGCTTTCTTT. Amino acid sequence: CASSLRGGGNTEAFF.